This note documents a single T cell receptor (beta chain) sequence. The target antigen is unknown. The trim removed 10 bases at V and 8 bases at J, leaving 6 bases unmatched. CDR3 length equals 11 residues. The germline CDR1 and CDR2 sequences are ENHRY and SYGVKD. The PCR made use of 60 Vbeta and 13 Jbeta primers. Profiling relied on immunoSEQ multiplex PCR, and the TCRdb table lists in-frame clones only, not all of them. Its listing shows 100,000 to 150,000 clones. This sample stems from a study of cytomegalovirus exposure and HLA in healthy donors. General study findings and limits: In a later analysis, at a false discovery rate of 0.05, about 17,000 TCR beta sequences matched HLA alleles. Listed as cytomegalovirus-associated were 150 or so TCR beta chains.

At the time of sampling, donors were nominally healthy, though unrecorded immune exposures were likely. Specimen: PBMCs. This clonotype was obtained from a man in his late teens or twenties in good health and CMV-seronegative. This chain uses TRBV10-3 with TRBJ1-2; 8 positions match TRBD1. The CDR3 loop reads CATQGAQGYTF. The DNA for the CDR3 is TGTGCCACCCAGGGGGCGCAGGGCTACACCTTC.